The 6 T cell receptor beta chains reported below all come from one sample, sequenced in a study of tumor T cells in aggressive B-cell lymphoma. TCRdb's table, derived via immunoSEQ multiplex PCR, lists solely in-frame clones and lacks some. The sample contains 5,000 or so clones, approximately 88% of which appear only once. The sample consisted of tumor tissue. The source is an adult with diffuse large B cell lymphoma.

This sequence joins TRBV4-3 and TRBJ2-1, with TRBD1 as a possible D gene (5 bases). Trimming removed 0 bases at V and 4 bases at J, with 10 bases between. From germline, CDR1 is LGHNA and CDR2 YSLEER. The CDR3 extends over 15 amino acids. The CDR3 protein is CASSQETVKYNEQFF. In nucleotides, the CDR3 is TGCGCCAGCAGCCAAGAGACAGTTAAGTACAATGAGCAGTTCTTC.

The CDR3 DNA is TGTGCCAGCAGCTACGGAGGGAACACTGAAGCTTTCTTT. This gives the protein CASSYGGNTEAFF. The J gene is TRBJ1-1, the V gene TRBV11-2; no definite D call. Looked up from germline, CDR1 is SGHAT and CDR2 is FQNNGV. Deletions cut 4 bases from V and 1 base from J, with 7 bases between. The CDR3 is 13 amino acids.

The chain combines TRBV11-3 with TRBJ2-3, with D possibly TRBD1 on 8 matching bases. Trimming removed 1 base from V and 5 bases from J, with 16 bases in between. CDR3 length equals 16 residues. Germline V gives CDR1 SGHNT, CDR2 YENEEA. CDR3 loop: CASSLASTGGVDTQYF. In DNA form, the CDR3 reads TGTGCCAGCAGCTTAGCCTCTACAGGGGGGGTAGATACGCAGTATTTT.

V gene TRBV11-2 combines with J gene TRBJ2-2; D is unresolved. The V end lost 4 bases, the J end lost 0 bases, and 12 bases lay between the germline ends. The CDR3 runs to 16 residues. Per the germline V gene, CDR1 is SGHAT and CDR2 is FQNNGV. The CDR3, as DNA: TGTGCCAGCAGCTCCGCCTTGAGTCCGAACACCGGGGAGCTGTTTTTT. It is translated as CASSSALSPNTGELFF.

The chain uses TRBV7-2 and TRBJ2-4; D is perhaps TRBD2 (5 bases). Trimming removed 1 base from V and 13 bases from J, with 11 bases in between. This CDR3 comprises 12 residues. The germline CDR1 and CDR2 sequences are SGHTA and FQGNSA. The CDR3 DNA reads TGTGCCAGCAGCTTAGAGGAGGCGGAACAGTACTTC. It specifies CASSLEEAEQYF. The variable domain in full, with the rest retrieved from reference TRBV7-2 and TRBJ2-4, is GAGVSQSPSNKVTEKGKDVELRCDPISGHTALYWYRQSLGQGLEFLIYFQGNSAPDKSGLPSDRFSAERTGGSVSTLTIQRTQQEDSAVYLCASSLEEAEQYFGAGTRLSVL.

The CDR3 is CASSLGTVSGELFF. The CDR3 nucleotides are TGTGCCAGCAGCTTAGGGACAGTTTCAGGGGAGCTGTTTTTT. This chain connects TRBV7-8 to TRBJ2-2, with a tentative D call TRBD1 (6 bases). Germline CDR1 reads SGHVS; CDR2 reads FQNEAQ. The ends were cut back, 1 base at V and 8 bases at J, with 11 bases in the middle. CDR3 length: 14 residues.